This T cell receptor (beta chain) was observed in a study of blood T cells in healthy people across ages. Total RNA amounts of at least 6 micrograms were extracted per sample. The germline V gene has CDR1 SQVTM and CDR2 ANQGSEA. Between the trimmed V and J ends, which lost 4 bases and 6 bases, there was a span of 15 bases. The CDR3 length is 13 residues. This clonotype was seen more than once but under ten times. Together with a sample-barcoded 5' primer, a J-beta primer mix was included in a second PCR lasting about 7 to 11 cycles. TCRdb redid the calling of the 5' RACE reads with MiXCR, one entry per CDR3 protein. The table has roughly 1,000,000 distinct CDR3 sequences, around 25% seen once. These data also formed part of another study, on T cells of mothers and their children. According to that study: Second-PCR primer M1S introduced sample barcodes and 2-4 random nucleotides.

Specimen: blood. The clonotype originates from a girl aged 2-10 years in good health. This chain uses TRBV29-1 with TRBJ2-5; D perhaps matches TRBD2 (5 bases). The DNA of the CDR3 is TGCAGCGTTGTTGACTCCTACGGGAAGACCCAGTACTTC. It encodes CSVVDSYGKTQYF.